The rows below give T cell receptor beta chains drawn from one sample of a study of blood T cell repertoires in COVID-19. Sequencing was performed with immunoSEQ multiplex PCR; in TCRdb, only in-frame clones are kept and a portion is missing. The sample yields roughly 400,000 clones, 80% to 90% seen once. The sequenced material came from PBMCs or T cells enriched from blood (not recorded which). The receptors here all came from a man aged 30-40 years who had recovered from COVID-19. CDR3s include the opening cysteine and the closing phenylalanine or tryptophan. The order of the fields is CDR3 DNA, CDR3 protein, D gene, J gene, CDR3 length, clone size, V gene. D genes are given only for firm matches. Some rows have no size entry. The others give once, few or many, or a class for an expanded clone.

CDR3nt: TGTGCCAGCAGCTCTCCAGGGCGGGAGGTCCACAATGAGCAGTTCTTC
CDR3aa: CASSSPGREVHNEQFF
d_gene: TRBD2
j_gene: TRBJ2-1
len: 16
abundance: -
v_gene: TRBV11-2

CDR3nt: TGTGCCTGGAGAAAACTTCCCGGGACATTAAACGCTGAAGCTTTCTTT
CDR3aa: CAWRKLPGTLNAEAFF
d_gene: -
j_gene: TRBJ1-1
len: 16
abundance: -
v_gene: TRBV30

CDR3nt: TGTGCCAGCAGCGTTACTAGCGGGAGCGGGTATGAGCAGTTCTTC
CDR3aa: CASSVTSGSGYEQFF
d_gene: TRBD2
j_gene: TRBJ2-1
len: 15
abundance: -
v_gene: TRBV7-2

CDR3nt: TGTGCCAGCAGTGGTTTCAGGGGTGAGACTGAAGCTTTCTTT
CDR3aa: CASSGFRGETEAFF
d_gene: -
j_gene: TRBJ1-1
len: 14
abundance: -
v_gene: TRBV9

CDR3nt: TGTGCCAGCAAGCCGGGACATCTGAACACTGAAGCTTTCTTT
CDR3aa: CASKPGHLNTEAFF
d_gene: -
j_gene: TRBJ1-1
len: 14
abundance: -
v_gene: TRBV19

CDR3nt: TGTGCCAGCAGCCAAGATAGGAGCGGGAGCTTGTACAATGAGCAGTTCTTC
CDR3aa: CASSQDRSGSLYNEQFF
d_gene: TRBD2
j_gene: TRBJ2-1
len: 17
abundance: -
v_gene: TRBV4-2

CDR3nt: TGTGCCAGCAGCTTGGCCATTCTGAACACTGAAGCTTTCTTT
CDR3aa: CASSLAILNTEAFF
d_gene: -
j_gene: TRBJ1-1
len: 14
abundance: once
v_gene: TRBV5-6

CDR3nt: TGTGCCAGCAGTGTGACTAACCGGGATGAGCAGTTCTTC
CDR3aa: CASSVTNRDEQFF
d_gene: -
j_gene: TRBJ2-1
len: 13
abundance: -
v_gene: TRBV12-3/TRBV12-4

CDR3nt: TGTGCCAGCAGCCTCGGGACACCCGGTGGGGCTTTCTTT
CDR3aa: CASSLGTPGGAFF
d_gene: -
j_gene: TRBJ1-1
len: 13
abundance: once
v_gene: TRBV3-1/TRBV3-2

CDR3nt: TGTGCCAGCAGCCGCATGGAGGGTTTAAACTATGGCTACACCTTC
CDR3aa: CASSRMEGLNYGYTF
d_gene: -
j_gene: TRBJ1-2
len: 15
abundance: -
v_gene: TRBV28

CDR3nt: TGTGCCAGCAGCCAATCCAGCGTGGAGCAGTACTTC
CDR3aa: CASSQSSVEQYF
d_gene: -
j_gene: TRBJ2-7
len: 12
abundance: -
v_gene: TRBV14

CDR3nt: TGCAGTGCTCATATGAGAGAGCAGTACTTC
CDR3aa: CSAHMREQYF
d_gene: -
j_gene: TRBJ2-7
len: 10
abundance: -
v_gene: TRBV20-1

CDR3nt: TGTGCCAGCAGCCATAGACCCGGGGGGAATGAAAAACTGTTTTTT
CDR3aa: CASSHRPGGNEKLFF
d_gene: -
j_gene: TRBJ1-4
len: 15
abundance: -
v_gene: TRBV3-1/TRBV3-2

CDR3nt: TGTGCCAGCAGTTACACAGGGGACTTCCGCAATCAGCCCCAGCATTTT
CDR3aa: CASSYTGDFRNQPQHF
d_gene: TRBD1
j_gene: TRBJ1-5
len: 16
abundance: -
v_gene: TRBV6-4

CDR3nt: TGTGCCAGCAGCTTGTTTCCGGGGAGCTCCTACGAGCAGTACTTC
CDR3aa: CASSLFPGSSYEQYF
d_gene: -
j_gene: TRBJ2-7
len: 15
abundance: once
v_gene: TRBV5-5

CDR3nt: TGCGCCAGCAGCTTGGTTTCTAGCATTCCGCAAGAGACCCAGTACTTC
CDR3aa: CASSLVSSIPQETQYF
d_gene: -
j_gene: TRBJ2-5
len: 16
abundance: -
v_gene: TRBV5-1

CDR3nt: TGTGCCAGCAGCCCGAGACAGGGGGAGGCTGGAAACACCATATATTTT
CDR3aa: CASSPRQGEAGNTIYF
d_gene: TRBD1
j_gene: TRBJ1-3
len: 16
abundance: -
v_gene: TRBV7-8

CDR3nt: TGTGCCAGCAGACACGGGACAGGGGAAGACTATGGCTACACCTTC
CDR3aa: CASRHGTGEDYGYTF
d_gene: TRBD1
j_gene: TRBJ1-2
len: 15
abundance: -
v_gene: TRBV7-9

CDR3nt: TGTGCCAGTAGTGAACAAAGCGCCGTATGGAGCTACGAGCAGTACTTC
CDR3aa: CASSEQSAVWSYEQYF
d_gene: -
j_gene: TRBJ2-7
len: 16
abundance: -
v_gene: TRBV19

CDR3nt: TGTGCCAGCAGCAAAGCGTCATTACTAGCGGGACTATACAATGAGCAGTTCTTC
CDR3aa: CASSKASLLAGLYNEQFF
d_gene: -
j_gene: TRBJ2-1
len: 18
abundance: -
v_gene: TRBV21-1

CDR3nt: TGTGCCAGCAGCCCCGCGGGCGGGAGCTCCTACGAGCAGTACTTC
CDR3aa: CASSPAGGSSYEQYF
d_gene: TRBD2
j_gene: TRBJ2-7
len: 15
abundance: -
v_gene: TRBV9

CDR3nt: TGTGCCACCAGCAGAGATCTAGGGAGGGACTACGAGCAGTACTTC
CDR3aa: CATSRDLGRDYEQYF
d_gene: TRBD2
j_gene: TRBJ2-7
len: 15
abundance: -
v_gene: TRBV15

CDR3nt: TGTGCCAGCACCGGACAGGGGGGCGTATCACCCCTCCACTTT
CDR3aa: CASTGQGGVSPLHF
d_gene: TRBD1
j_gene: TRBJ1-6
len: 14
abundance: -
v_gene: TRBV6-5

CDR3nt: TGTGCCACCAGTGATGACAGGGTTTCGGTTTCCGGGGAGCTGTTTTTT
CDR3aa: CATSDDRVSVSGELFF
d_gene: TRBD1
j_gene: TRBJ2-2
len: 16
abundance: few
v_gene: TRBV24-1

CDR3nt: TGCAGTGCTAGTGAGGGGGCAGGTGGTAACTATGGCTACACCTTC
CDR3aa: CSASEGAGGNYGYTF
d_gene: TRBD1
j_gene: TRBJ1-2
len: 15
abundance: -
v_gene: TRBV20-1

CDR3nt: TGTGCCAGTCGCGGACTTGGCAATGAGCAGTTCTTC
CDR3aa: CASRGLGNEQFF
d_gene: -
j_gene: TRBJ2-1
len: 12
abundance: -
v_gene: TRBV19

CDR3nt: TGTGCCAGTAGTGCTAGCGGGAGCCCCGCCGGGGAGCTGTTTTTT
CDR3aa: CASSASGSPAGELFF
d_gene: TRBD2
j_gene: TRBJ2-2
len: 15
abundance: -
v_gene: TRBV19

CDR3nt: TGTGCCAGCAGCTTAGTTGGCGGGAGAACGCGAACTAACTATGGCTACACCTTC
CDR3aa: CASSLVGGRTRTNYGYTF
d_gene: -
j_gene: TRBJ1-2
len: 18
abundance: once
v_gene: TRBV7-9

CDR3nt: TGTGCCTGGAGCGTCACCGGGGAGCTGTTTTTT
CDR3aa: CAWSVTGELFF
d_gene: -
j_gene: TRBJ2-2
len: 11
abundance: -
v_gene: TRBV30

CDR3nt: TGTGCCAGCGGGCTAGCCAAAAACATTCAGTACTTC
CDR3aa: CASGLAKNIQYF
d_gene: -
j_gene: TRBJ2-4
len: 12
abundance: -
v_gene: TRBV27

CDR3nt: TGTGCCAGCAGACTGAGGGGAGCGGGAGACTACGAGCAGTACTTC
CDR3aa: CASRLRGAGDYEQYF
d_gene: TRBD2
j_gene: TRBJ2-7
len: 15
abundance: -
v_gene: TRBV13

CDR3nt: TGTGCCAGCAGGACAGGGGCTCAGCCCCAGCATTTT
CDR3aa: CASRTGAQPQHF
d_gene: TRBD1
j_gene: TRBJ1-5
len: 12
abundance: -
v_gene: TRBV6-5

CDR3nt: TGTGCCAGCAGCGTAGGACTAGCGGGAAGGAACACCGGGGAGCTGTTTTTT
CDR3aa: CASSVGLAGRNTGELFF
d_gene: TRBD2
j_gene: TRBJ2-2
len: 17
abundance: -
v_gene: TRBV7-2

CDR3nt: TGTGCCAGCAGTTTAGTGAGGGAGGCTGGCTACACCTTC
CDR3aa: CASSLVREAGYTF
d_gene: -
j_gene: TRBJ1-2
len: 13
abundance: -
v_gene: TRBV12-3/TRBV12-4

CDR3nt: TGTGCCAGCAGTACAGGGGTGGATCAGCCCCAGCATTTT
CDR3aa: CASSTGVDQPQHF
d_gene: TRBD1
j_gene: TRBJ1-5
len: 13
abundance: once
v_gene: TRBV12-3/TRBV12-4

CDR3nt: TGTGCCAGCAGCTTGCACCCCGGGGGGGATGAGCAGTTCTTC
CDR3aa: CASSLHPGGDEQFF
d_gene: TRBD2
j_gene: TRBJ2-1
len: 14
abundance: -
v_gene: TRBV5-5

CDR3nt: TGTGCCAGCAGTTTAGCTGGCGGGGGGCGTATCTACAATGAGCAGTTCTTC
CDR3aa: CASSLAGGGRIYNEQFF
d_gene: TRBD2
j_gene: TRBJ2-1
len: 17
abundance: -
v_gene: TRBV28

CDR3nt: TGTGCCAGCAGTTTAAAGAGGACTAGCGGGTACGAGCAGTACTTC
CDR3aa: CASSLKRTSGYEQYF
d_gene: TRBD2
j_gene: TRBJ2-7
len: 15
abundance: -
v_gene: TRBV27

CDR3nt: TGTGCTAGTGGTCCATTCACTAGCGGGAGTGGGACCGGGGAGCTGTTTTTT
CDR3aa: CASGPFTSGSGTGELFF
d_gene: TRBD2
j_gene: TRBJ2-2
len: 17
abundance: -
v_gene: TRBV12-5

CDR3nt: TGTGCGGGACATCTGAATGAAAAACTGTTTTTT
CDR3aa: CAGHLNEKLFF
d_gene: -
j_gene: TRBJ1-4
len: 11
abundance: -
v_gene: TRBV19

CDR3nt: TGTGCCAGTAGTATGGGACTAGCGGGATTCTACGAGCAGTACTTC
CDR3aa: CASSMGLAGFYEQYF
d_gene: TRBD2
j_gene: TRBJ2-7
len: 15
abundance: -
v_gene: TRBV19

CDR3nt: TGTGCCAGCAGCCTCATAGATCAGCCCCAGCATTTT
CDR3aa: CASSLIDQPQHF
d_gene: -
j_gene: TRBJ1-5
len: 12
abundance: -
v_gene: TRBV7-9

CDR3nt: TGTGCCAGCAGCCCCCCGGGACTAGATGAGCAGTTCTTC
CDR3aa: CASSPPGLDEQFF
d_gene: TRBD2
j_gene: TRBJ2-1
len: 13
abundance: -
v_gene: TRBV3-1/TRBV3-2

CDR3nt: TGCAGCGCCAAGGACTGGGATAAAAACATTCAGTACTTC
CDR3aa: CSAKDWDKNIQYF
d_gene: -
j_gene: TRBJ2-4
len: 13
abundance: few
v_gene: TRBV29-1

CDR3nt: TGTGCCAGCAGACTTCACACCGGGGAGCTGTTTTTT
CDR3aa: CASRLHTGELFF
d_gene: -
j_gene: TRBJ2-2
len: 12
abundance: few
v_gene: TRBV11-2

CDR3nt: TGTGCCAGTAACGACTACGACAGGGACTACCAAGAGACCCAGTACTTC
CDR3aa: CASNDYDRDYQETQYF
d_gene: -
j_gene: TRBJ2-5
len: 16
abundance: -
v_gene: TRBV28